This TCR beta chain was found in a study of response to subunit inactivated influenza vaccine. Findings and limits, study-wide: Each seasonal influenza vaccination, the authors suggested, recruits few new T cells.

Germline V gives CDR1 SGHDN, CDR2 FVKESK. With 1 base removed from V and 1 base from J, the gap between germline ends came to 4 bases. The length of the CDR3 is 13 residues. TCRdb processed the RT-PCR reads anew with MiXCR; each CDR3 protein has one entry. Here the sample spans 500,000 to 600,000 distinct CDR3 sequences, 10% to 15% being singletons. This clonotype was seen just once. Its antigen is as yet unknown. This rearrangement joins TRBV14 to TRBJ1-1; D call uncertain. This sequence was found in a man aged 50 to 59 who received an inactivated influenza vaccine. The source was PBMCs from blood, collected on the day of vaccination. The CDR3 reads CASSQASNTEAFF. The CDR3 DNA is TGTGCCAGCAGCCAAGCCTCGAACACTGAAGCTTTCTTT. Supplemented by reference TRBV14 and TRBJ1-1, the full variable domain reads EAGVTQFPSHSVIEKGQTVTLRCDPISGHDNLYWYRRVMGKEIKFLLHFVKESKQDESGMPNNRFLAERTGGTYSTLKVQPAELEDSGVYFCASSQASNTEAFFGQGTRLTVV.